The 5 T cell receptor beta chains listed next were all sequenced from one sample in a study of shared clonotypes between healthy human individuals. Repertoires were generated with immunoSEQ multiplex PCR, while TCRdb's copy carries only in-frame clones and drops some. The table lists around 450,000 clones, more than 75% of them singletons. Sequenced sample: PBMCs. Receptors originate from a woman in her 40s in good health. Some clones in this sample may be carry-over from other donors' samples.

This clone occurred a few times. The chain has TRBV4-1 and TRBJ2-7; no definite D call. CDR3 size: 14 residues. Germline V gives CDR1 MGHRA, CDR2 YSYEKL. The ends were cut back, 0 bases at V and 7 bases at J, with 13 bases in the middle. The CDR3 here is CASSQDTDVLEQYF. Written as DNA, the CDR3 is TGCGCCAGCAGCCAAGATACGGACGTTTTGGAGCAGTACTTC.

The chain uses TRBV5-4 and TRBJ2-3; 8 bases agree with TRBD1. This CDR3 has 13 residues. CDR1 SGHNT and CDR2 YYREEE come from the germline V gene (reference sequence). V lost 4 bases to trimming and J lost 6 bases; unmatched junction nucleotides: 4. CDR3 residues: CASSGQGADTQYF. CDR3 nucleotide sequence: TGTGCCAGCAGCGGACAGGGTGCTGATACGCAGTATTTT.

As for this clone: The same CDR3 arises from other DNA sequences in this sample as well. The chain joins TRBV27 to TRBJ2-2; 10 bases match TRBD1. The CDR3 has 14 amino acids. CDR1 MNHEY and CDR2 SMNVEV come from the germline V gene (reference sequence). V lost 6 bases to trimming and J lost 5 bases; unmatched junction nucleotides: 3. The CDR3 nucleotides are TGTGCCAGCAGCAGGACAGGGGGAACCGGGGAGCTGTTTTTT. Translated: CASSRTGGTGELFF.

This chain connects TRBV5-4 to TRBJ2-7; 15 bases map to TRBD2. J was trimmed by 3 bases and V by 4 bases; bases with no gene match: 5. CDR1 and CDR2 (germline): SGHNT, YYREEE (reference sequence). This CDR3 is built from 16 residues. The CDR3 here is CASSPGTSGRLYEQYF. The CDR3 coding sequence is TGTGCCAGCAGCCCCGGGACTAGCGGGAGGCTCTACGAGCAGTACTTC.

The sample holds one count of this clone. In DNA, the CDR3 is TGTGCCAGCAGCACCTCGGGCACAGATACGCAGTATTTT. Translating gives CASSTSGTDTQYF. The genes are TRBV28 and TRBJ2-3; D ambiguous. The CDR3 loop spans 13 amino acids. V was shortened by 6 bases and J by 1 base, with 8 bases between the two germline ends. Germline assignment: CDR1 MDHEN and CDR2 SYDVKM.